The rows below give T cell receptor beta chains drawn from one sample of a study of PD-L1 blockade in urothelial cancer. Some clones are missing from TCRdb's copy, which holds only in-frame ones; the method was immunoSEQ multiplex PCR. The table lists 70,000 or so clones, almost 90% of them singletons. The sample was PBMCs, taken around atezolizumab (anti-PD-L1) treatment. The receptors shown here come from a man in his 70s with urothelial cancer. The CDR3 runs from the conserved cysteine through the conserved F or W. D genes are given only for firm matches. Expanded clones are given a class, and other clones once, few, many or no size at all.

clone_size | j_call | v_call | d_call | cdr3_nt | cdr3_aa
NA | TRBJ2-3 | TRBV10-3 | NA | TGTGCCATCAGTGGCACTAGTCCCCCAGATACGCAGTATTTT | CAISGTSPPDTQYF
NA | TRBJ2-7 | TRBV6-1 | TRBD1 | TGTGCCAGCAGCTCACGACAGGGCTACGAGCAGTACTTC | CASSSRQGYEQYF
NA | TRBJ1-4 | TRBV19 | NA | TGTGCCAGTAGTACCCCAGGGTATGGGACTAATGAAAAACTGTTTTTT | CASSTPGYGTNEKLFF
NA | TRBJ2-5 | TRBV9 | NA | TGTGCCAGCAGCGTAGGGGTAGGGGTCGCGACCCAGTACTTC | CASSVGVGVATQYF
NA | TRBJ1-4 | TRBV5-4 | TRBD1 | TGTGCCAGCAGCAAAGGGACAGGGGACGAAAAACTGTTTTTT | CASSKGTGDEKLFF
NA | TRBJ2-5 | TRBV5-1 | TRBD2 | TGCGCCAGCAGCTTGGTCGCTAGCGGAGGGATTAGTGAGACCCAGTACTTC | CASSLVASGGISETQYF
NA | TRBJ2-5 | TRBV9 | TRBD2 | TGTGCCAGCAGCCCGTTAGCGGGATCGATTGGGGAGACCCAGTACTTC | CASSPLAGSIGETQYF
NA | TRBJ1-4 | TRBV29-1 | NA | TGCAGCGTTGGGGCTACAGGAACTAATGAAAAACTGTTTTTT | CSVGATGTNEKLFF
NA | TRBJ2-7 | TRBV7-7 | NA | TGTGCCAGCAGCTTAGACCTGCTCGGCGAGCAGTACTTC | CASSLDLLGEQYF
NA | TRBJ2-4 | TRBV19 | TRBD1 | TGTGCCAGTAGTATCGGGACAGGGGCCGAGTCGAGCAAAAACATTCAGTACTTC | CASSIGTGAESSKNIQYF
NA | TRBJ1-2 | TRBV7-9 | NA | TGTGCCAGCAGCTTGACCCGACTGGGCTATGGCTACACCTTC | CASSLTRLGYGYTF
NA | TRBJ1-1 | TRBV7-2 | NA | TGTGCCAGCAGCTTCCCCTTAGCGAATCCCTTGTCCGCTGAAGCTTTCTTT | CASSFPLANPLSAEAFF
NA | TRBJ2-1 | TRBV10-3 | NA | TGTGCCATCAGTGAGTTTGCTGGGGCCCAAAACAATGAGCAGTTCTTC | CAISEFAGAQNNEQFF
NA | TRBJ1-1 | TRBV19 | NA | TGTGCCAGCTCATGGGGTGTCACTAGGAACACTGAAGCTTTCTTT | CASSWGVTRNTEAFF
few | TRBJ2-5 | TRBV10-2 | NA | TGCGCCAGCAGTGGACAGAGTCAAGAGACCCAGTACTTC | CASSGQSQETQYF
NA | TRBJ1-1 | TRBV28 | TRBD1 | TGTGCCAGCAGGCGACAGGGGGGCCCCGCCGGAGCTTTCTTT | CASRRQGGPAGAFF
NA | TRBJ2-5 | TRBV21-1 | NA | TGTGCCAGCAGCAAACCCAGGGGACTAGCGGGAGTAATCGAGACCCAGTACTTC | CASSKPRGLAGVIETQYF
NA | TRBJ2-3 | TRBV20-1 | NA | TGCAGTGCTAGAGAGGGCTATACGCAGTATTTT | CSAREGYTQYF
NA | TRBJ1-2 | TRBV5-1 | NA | TGCGCCAGCAGCCCGGGGGGTCAGACACTTTCCTATGGCTACACCTTC | CASSPGGQTLSYGYTF
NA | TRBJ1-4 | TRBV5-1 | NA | TGCGCCAGCAGCTTGATGCCACCAAGTCCGGGAAATAATGAAAAACTGTTTTTT | CASSLMPPSPGNNEKLFF